This TCR beta chain was identified during a study of human T cells and chemical hapten exposure. Sample time point: patch test 2, 6 weeks after DPC sensitization. The treatment denotes: therapeutic diphenylcyclopropenone sensitization with weekly scalp DPC. TCRdb processed the RACE reads anew with MiXCR; each CDR3 protein has one entry. The profile shows 80,000 to 95,000 distinct CDR3 sequences, roughly 9.6% of them singletons. Germline V gene lookup returns CDR1 MGHDK and CDR2 SYGVNS. V lost 7 bases to trimming and J lost 4 bases; unmatched junction nucleotides: 7. The CDR3 is 15 amino acids. The table lists this clonotype with many counts.

Sequencing used whole blood, obtained in connection with sensitization to the hapten diphenylcyclopropenone (DPC). The chain has TRBV25-1 and TRBJ1-6, with 7 bases identical to TRBD1. The source is a man in his forties with alopecia areata. Some clones in this sample may be carry-over from other donors' samples. The CDR3 is CASTDTGEYNSPLHF. CDR3 nucleotides: TGTGCCAGCACCGACACAGGGGAATATAATTCACCCCTCCACTTT.